Below are 15 T cell receptor beta chains sequenced from a single sample in a study of CD8+ T cells in alopecia areata. Treatment noted: oral pan-JAK inhibitor, 5-10 mg twice daily. Sequencing used cDNA as its template, made by extracting RNA and reverse transcribing it. Repertoires were generated with immunoSEQ multiplex PCR, while TCRdb's copy carries only in-frame clones and drops some. The repertoire has fewer than 250,000 clones, about two fifths of them found once; the top ten carry around 0.48%. Sequencing used CD4+ T cells sorted from blood, obtained at approximately week 30, from a patient treated with tofacitinib. Receptors originate from a human donor with alopecia areata.

This clone was recorded a few times. The V gene is TRBV2, the J gene TRBJ1-2; possible D gene TRBD1, 5 bases. Germline V lookup: CDR1 SNHLY, CDR2 FYNNEI. Trimming shortened V by 8 bases and J by 7 bases, and 20 bases separated the two germline ends. The CDR3 runs 14 residues. The CDR3 DNA reads as TGTGCCAGCTCAGCAGGGAGGAATTCCGGTGGCTACACCTTC. Translated: CASSAGRNSGGYTF.

The J gene is TRBJ2-1, the V gene TRBV30; D perhaps matches TRBD2 (6 bases). CDR1 is GTSNPN and CDR2 is SVGIG in the germline V gene (reference sequence). This CDR3 has 15 amino acids. Trimming stripped 2 bases from V and 9 bases from J, with 20 bases between. The CDR3 here is CAWSLGWLAISEQFF. CDR3 DNA sequence: TGTGCCTGGAGTCTAGGGTGGCTAGCGATCTCTGAGCAGTTCTTC.

The rearrangement joins TRBV14 to TRBJ1-2; 8 bases are shared with TRBD1. V gave up 4 bases and J gave up 5 bases; unmatched junction bases: 6. Germline assignment: CDR1 SGHDN and CDR2 FVKESK. The CDR3 length is 14 residues. CDR3: CASSRTGGEYGYTF. The CDR3 DNA reads as TGTGCCAGCAGCCGCACAGGGGGAGAATATGGCTACACCTTC.

This chain uses TRBV7-2 with TRBJ1-2; tentatively, D is TRBD1 (5 bases). The CDR3 has 13 residues. From germline, CDR1 is SGHTA and CDR2 FQGNSA. Trimming cost V 5 bases and J 7 bases, with 14 bases left between them. The DNA for the CDR3 is TGTGCCAGCAGCACCGGGACCCGCCGTGGCTACACCTTC. Translating gives CASSTGTRRGYTF. The whole variable domain, remainder taken from reference TRBV7-2 and TRBJ1-2, is GAGVSQSPSNKVTEKGKDVELRCDPISGHTALYWYRQSLGQGLEFLIYFQGNSAPDKSGLPSDRFSAERTGGSVSTLTIQRTQQEDSAVYLCASSTGTRRGYTFGSGTRLTVV.

The chain couples TRBV14 to TRBJ1-1; unclear D gene. Trimming removed 4 bases from V and 1 base from J, with 13 bases in between. Germline V gene lookup returns CDR1 SGHDN and CDR2 FVKESK. This CDR3 has 15 residues. The CDR3 region has the DNA TGTGCCAGCAGCCCTTACAAGGGTCGGAACACTGAAGCTTTCTTT. Its protein is CASSPYKGRNTEAFF.

The V call is TRBV15, the J call TRBJ1-2; 10 bases are shared with TRBD1. J gave up 5 bases and V 9 bases, and 9 bases lay outside the gene matches. CDR3 length equals 14 residues. Germline-derived CDR1 and CDR2 are LNHNV and YYDKDF (reference sequence). The CDR3 loop is CATRKRDRGYGYTF. The CDR3 DNA reads as TGTGCCACTCGAAAGAGGGACAGGGGTTATGGCTACACCTTC.

The rearrangement links TRBV7-2 to TRBJ1-5; D ambiguous. CDR1 and CDR2 (germline): SGHTA, FQGNSA. V was pared by 3 bases and J by 4 bases, with 7 bases between. The CDR3 length is 13 residues. The CDR3 DNA sequence: TGTGCCAGCAGCTTGAGTGGGAATCAGCCCCAGCATTTT. It translates to CASSLSGNQPQHF.

This chain connects TRBV6-5 to TRBJ1-1; 8 bases align to TRBD1. CDR3 length equals 15 residues. Looked up from germline, CDR1 is MNHEY and CDR2 is SVGAGI. Germline trimming cut 6 bases from V and 0 bases from J; bases unmatched to any gene: 6. The CDR3 protein is CASRLQGAMNTEAFF. DNA of the CDR3: TGTGCCAGCAGGCTTCAGGGGGCCATGAACACTGAAGCTTTCTTT.

This clone was seen only a few times. This chain joins TRBV11-2 and TRBJ1-2; tentative D call: TRBD1 (5 bases). V lost 3 bases and J 8 bases, leaving 13 bases between the germline ends. The CDR3 sequence is 13 residues long. From germline, CDR1 is SGHAT and CDR2 FQNNGV. In nucleotides, the CDR3 is TGTGCCAGCAGCTTTCAGGGAGGAGGGGGCTACACCTTC. The encoded protein is CASSFQGGGGYTF. The entire variable domain, with the rest obtained from reference TRBV11-2 and TRBJ1-2, is as follows: EAGVAQSPRYKIIEKRQSVAFWCNPISGHATLYWYQQILGQGPKLLIQFQNNGVVDDSQLPKDRFSAERLKGVDSTLKIQPAKLEDSAVYLCASSFQGGGGYTFGSGTRLTVV.

The chain has TRBV9 and TRBJ2-7; no definite D call. The CDR3 consists of 14 residues. The V end lost 0 bases, the J end lost 2 bases, and 9 bases lay between the germline ends. From germline, CDR1 is SGDLS and CDR2 YYNGEE. The CDR3 protein is CASSVASRTYEQYF. In nucleotides, the CDR3 is TGTGCCAGCAGCGTAGCGTCCAGGACCTACGAGCAGTACTTC.

This clone turned up a few times. This chain connects TRBV28 to TRBJ2-5; possibly TRBD2 for D (6 bases). The V end lost 6 bases, the J end lost 4 bases, and 24 bases lay between the germline ends. Germline CDR1 and CDR2: MDHEN and SYDVKM. This CDR3 spans 17 amino acids. CDR3 protein: CASSPMDMAGRGETQYF. CDR3 bases: TGTGCCAGCAGCCCGATGGATATGGCGGGACGGGGAGAGACCCAGTACTTC.

V usage is TRBV15 and J usage is TRBJ2-3; TRBD2 matches 7 bases. Germline CDR1 LNHNV, CDR2 YYDKDF (reference sequence). V dropped 1 base and J dropped 2; count of bases not matched to a gene: 3. The CDR3 sequence is 15 residues long. CDR3 in DNA: TGTGCCACCAGCAGAGCGGGAGGTAACACAGATACGCAGTATTTT. This encodes CATSRAGGNTDTQYF.

This clone appeared a few times. J is TRBJ1-2 and V is TRBV30; D is perhaps TRBD1 (6 bases). The V end was cut by 2 bases, the J end by 5 bases, with 21 bases between. Germline V gives CDR1 GTSNPN, CDR2 SVGIG (reference sequence). This CDR3 spans 16 amino acids. This CDR3 reads CAWSQRTVARGYGYTF. The DNA for the CDR3 is TGTGCCTGGAGTCAAAGGACAGTCGCGCGGGGATATGGCTACACCTTC.

In this sample, this clone turned up a few times. DNA for the CDR3: TGTGCCAGCAGCCAAGATTCAGGGGTCACCGGGGAGCTGTTTTTT. Protein sequence: CASSQDSGVTGELFF. The rearrangement joins TRBV14 to TRBJ2-2; perhaps TRBD1 as D (6 bases). V lost 0 bases, J lost 4 bases, and 9 bases lay in between. From germline, CDR1 is SGHDN and CDR2 FVKESK. This CDR3 contains 15 residues.

This clone has just a few counts. The chain combines TRBV29-1 with TRBJ1-1, with D uncertain. CDR1 is SQVTM, CDR2 ANQGSEA, per germline. The CDR3 has 13 residues. V dropped 6 bases and J dropped 0 bases, with 11 bases sitting between them. CDR3 protein: CSVHRLMNTEAFF. The CDR3 bases are TGCAGCGTCCACCGTTTAATGAACACTGAAGCTTTCTTT. Supplemented by reference TRBV29-1 and TRBJ1-1, the full variable domain reads SAVISQKPSRDICQRGTSLTIQCQVDSQVTMMFWYRQQPGQSLTLIATANQGSEATYESGFVIDKFPISRPNLTFSTLTVSNMSPEDSSIYLCSVHRLMNTEAFFGQGTRLTVV.